This T cell receptor (beta chain) was observed in a study of graft-versus-host responses after intestinal transplantation. Profiled with immunoSEQ multiplex PCR; TCRdb holds only in-frame clones, not every one. Seen here are about 110,000 clones, 85% to 95% observed once, and the top ten hold 0.95% to 1.5%. Concerning this clone: The antigen is unknown.

This CDR3 is built from 15 residues. The V segment lost 4 bases and the J segment 3 bases; nucleotides outside the gene matches: 3. Per germline, CDR1 MGHRA and CDR2 YSYEKL. The TCR was taken from a human donor who was the organ donor for an intestinal transplant. The specimen comprised unstimulated CD8+ T cells sorted from spleen or lymph node cells, sampled before transplant. This chain joins TRBV4-1 and TRBJ2-2; 9 nucleotides match TRBD2. CDR3 region: CASSRVAGDTGELFF. The CDR3 coding sequence is TGCGCCAGCAGCCGGGTAGCGGGAGACACCGGGGAGCTGTTTTTT.